This T cell receptor beta chain was captured by sequencing in a study of cytomegalovirus exposure and HLA in healthy donors. Study details: As released early, the data held about 85 million unique TCRs from HLA-typed donors. Overall study results and limits: Associated with HLA alleles at 0.05 false discovery rate in a later analysis were fewer than 20,000 TCR beta sequences.

Primers for the PCR totalled 60 Vbeta and 13 Jbeta. Assay used: immunoSEQ multiplex PCR; TCRdb lists only in-frame clones, some missing. The sample lists about 150,000 clones, approximately 79% occurring once. Of note for this clone: The antigen remains undetermined.

Sequencing used PBMCs. The TCR originated in a woman in her thirties in good health and CMV-seronegative.

CDR3 coding DNA: TGTGCCAGCAGCTCAGACTACGAGCAGTACTTC. Amino acid sequence: CASSSDYEQYF. The chain joins TRBV7-9 to TRBJ2-7; no reliable D call. Germline V CDR1 and CDR2: SEHNR, FQNEAQ (reference sequence). CDR3 length equals 11 residues. With 4 bases removed from V and 3 bases from J, the gap between germline ends came to 4 bases.